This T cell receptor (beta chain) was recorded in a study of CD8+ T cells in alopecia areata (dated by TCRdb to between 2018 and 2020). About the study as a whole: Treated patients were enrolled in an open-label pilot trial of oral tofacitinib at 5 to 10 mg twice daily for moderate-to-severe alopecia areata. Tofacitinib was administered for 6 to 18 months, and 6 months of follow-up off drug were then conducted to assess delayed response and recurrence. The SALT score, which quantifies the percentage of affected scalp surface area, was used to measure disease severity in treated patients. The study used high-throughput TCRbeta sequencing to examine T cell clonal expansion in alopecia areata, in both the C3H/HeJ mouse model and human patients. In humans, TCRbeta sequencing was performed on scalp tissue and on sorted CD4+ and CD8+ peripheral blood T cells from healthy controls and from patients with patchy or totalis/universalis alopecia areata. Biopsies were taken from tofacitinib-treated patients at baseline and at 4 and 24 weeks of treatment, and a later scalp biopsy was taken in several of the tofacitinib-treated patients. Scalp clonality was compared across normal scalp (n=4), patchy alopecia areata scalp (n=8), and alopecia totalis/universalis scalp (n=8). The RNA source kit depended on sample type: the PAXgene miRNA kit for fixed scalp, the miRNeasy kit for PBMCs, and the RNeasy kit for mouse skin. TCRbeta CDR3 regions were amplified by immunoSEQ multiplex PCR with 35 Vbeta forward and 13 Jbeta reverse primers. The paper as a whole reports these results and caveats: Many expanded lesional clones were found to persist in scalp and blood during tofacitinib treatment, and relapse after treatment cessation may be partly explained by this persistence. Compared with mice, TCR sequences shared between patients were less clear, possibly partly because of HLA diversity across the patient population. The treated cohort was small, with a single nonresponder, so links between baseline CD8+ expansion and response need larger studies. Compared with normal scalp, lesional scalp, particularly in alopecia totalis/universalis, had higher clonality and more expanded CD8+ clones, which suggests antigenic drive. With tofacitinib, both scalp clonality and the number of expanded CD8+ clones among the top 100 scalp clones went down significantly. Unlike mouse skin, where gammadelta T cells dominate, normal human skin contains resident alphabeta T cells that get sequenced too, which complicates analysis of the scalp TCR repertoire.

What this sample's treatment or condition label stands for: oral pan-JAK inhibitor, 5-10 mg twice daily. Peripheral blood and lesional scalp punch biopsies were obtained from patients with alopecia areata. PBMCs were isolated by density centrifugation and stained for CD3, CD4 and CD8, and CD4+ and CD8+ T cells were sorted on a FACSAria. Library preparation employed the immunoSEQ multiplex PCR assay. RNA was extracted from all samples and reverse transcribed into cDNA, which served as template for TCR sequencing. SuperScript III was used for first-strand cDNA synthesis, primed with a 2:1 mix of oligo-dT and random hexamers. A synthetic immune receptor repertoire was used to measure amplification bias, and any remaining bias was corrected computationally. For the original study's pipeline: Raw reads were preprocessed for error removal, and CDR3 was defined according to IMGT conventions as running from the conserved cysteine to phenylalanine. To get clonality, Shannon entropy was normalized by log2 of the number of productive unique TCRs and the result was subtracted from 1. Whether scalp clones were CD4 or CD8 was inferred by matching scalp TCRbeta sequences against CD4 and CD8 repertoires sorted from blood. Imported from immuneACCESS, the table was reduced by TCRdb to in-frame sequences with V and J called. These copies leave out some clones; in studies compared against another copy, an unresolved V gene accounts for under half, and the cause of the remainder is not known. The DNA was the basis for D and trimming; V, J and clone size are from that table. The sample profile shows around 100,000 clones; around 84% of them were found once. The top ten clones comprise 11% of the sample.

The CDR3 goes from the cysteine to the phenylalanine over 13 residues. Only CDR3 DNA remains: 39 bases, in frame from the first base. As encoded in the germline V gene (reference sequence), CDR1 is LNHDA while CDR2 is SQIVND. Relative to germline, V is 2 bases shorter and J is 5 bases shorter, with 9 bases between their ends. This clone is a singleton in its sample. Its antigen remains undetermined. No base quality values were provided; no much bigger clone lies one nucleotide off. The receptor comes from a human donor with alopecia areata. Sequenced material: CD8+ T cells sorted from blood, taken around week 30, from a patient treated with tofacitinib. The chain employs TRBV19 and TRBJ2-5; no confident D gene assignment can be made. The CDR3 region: CASSISSMETQYF. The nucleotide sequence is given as TGTGCCAGTAGTATATCTAGTATGGAGACCCAGTACTTC.